The present T cell receptor (beta chain) was sequenced within a study of blood T cell repertoires in COVID-19. On the study more broadly: From T cells, B-cell-depleted T cells, or PBMCs came the material, which was cDNA or gDNA.

Authors' data handling: Amplification of reference gene primers provided the estimated nucleated cell counts. Sequenced by immunoSEQ multiplex PCR; TCRdb stores in-frame clones only, minus some. The DNA gave D and trimming, while V, J and clone size come from that table. The table includes around 300,000 clones, less than 90% detected once. Assignments of participants to cohorts depended upon their own reported clinical history. Cohort 3 donors were reported recovered after two negative PCRs, clearance, or symptom resolution. The CDR3 is 11 residues long. The germline V gene encodes CDR1 SGDLS and CDR2 YYNGEE. V was pared by 4 bases and J by 5 bases, with 4 bases between.

V and J are TRBV9 and TRBJ2-1; D remains unclear. The TCR was taken from a woman aged 45-65 years who had recovered from COVID-19. Sequenced: PBMCs or T cells enriched from blood (not recorded which). CDR3 amino acids: CASSYNNEQFF. The CDR3 region has the DNA TGTGCCAGCAGCTATAACAATGAGCAGTTCTTC.